The T cell receptor (beta chain) described here comes from a study of blood T cell repertoires in COVID-19. The wider study: Some COVID-19 samples were acute and others convalescent; all came from the United States, Italy and Spain.

Germline V lookup: CDR1 SGHKS, CDR2 YYEKEE (reference sequence). V lost 4 bases and J 2 bases, leaving 16 bases between the germline ends. The CDR3 runs to 16 residues. Method: immunoSEQ multiplex PCR; TCRdb's copy keeps in-frame clones and lacks some. The data contain 150,000 or so clones, about 80% of them singletons. The sequencing sample was made of PBMCs or T cells enriched from blood (not recorded which). The chain combines TRBV5-5 with TRBJ1-5; no definite D call. This receptor was identified in a man between 50 and 59 years old who had recovered from COVID-19. CDR3 region: CASSTTFLSGNQPQHF. The CDR3 bases are TGTGCCAGCAGCACGACATTCCTTTCTGGCAATCAGCCCCAGCATTTT.